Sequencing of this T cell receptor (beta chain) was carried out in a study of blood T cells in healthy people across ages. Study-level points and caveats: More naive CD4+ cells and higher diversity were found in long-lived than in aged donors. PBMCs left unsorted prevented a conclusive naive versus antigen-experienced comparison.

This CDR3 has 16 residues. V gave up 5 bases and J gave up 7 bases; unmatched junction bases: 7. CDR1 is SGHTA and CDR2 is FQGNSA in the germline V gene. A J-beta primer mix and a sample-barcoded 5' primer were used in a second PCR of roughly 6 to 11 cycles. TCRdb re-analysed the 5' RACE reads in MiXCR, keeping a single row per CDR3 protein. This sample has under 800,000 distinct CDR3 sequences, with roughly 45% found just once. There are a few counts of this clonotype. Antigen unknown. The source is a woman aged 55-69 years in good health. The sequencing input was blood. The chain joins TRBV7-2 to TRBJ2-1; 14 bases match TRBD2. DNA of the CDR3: TGTGCCAGCAGCCTCGGACTAGCGGGAGGTCAAAATGAGCAGTTCTTC. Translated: CASSLGLAGGQNEQFF. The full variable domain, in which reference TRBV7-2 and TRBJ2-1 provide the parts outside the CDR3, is GAGVSQSPSNKVTEKGKDVELRCDPISGHTALYWYRQSLGQGLEFLIYFQGNSAPDKSGLPSDRFSAERTGGSVSTLTIQRTQQEDSAVYLCASSLGLAGGQNEQFFGPGTRLTVL.